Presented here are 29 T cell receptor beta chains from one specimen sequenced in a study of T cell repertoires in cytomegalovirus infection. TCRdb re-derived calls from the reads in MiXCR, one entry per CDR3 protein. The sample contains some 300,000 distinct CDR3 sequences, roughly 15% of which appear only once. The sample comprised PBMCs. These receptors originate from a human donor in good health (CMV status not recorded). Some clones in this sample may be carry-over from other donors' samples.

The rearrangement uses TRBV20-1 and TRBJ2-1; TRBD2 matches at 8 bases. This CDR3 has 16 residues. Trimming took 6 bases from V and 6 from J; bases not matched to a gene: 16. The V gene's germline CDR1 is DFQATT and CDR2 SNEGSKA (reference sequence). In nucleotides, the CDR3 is TGCAGTGCCATTAATTTGGCTACTAGCGGCGGCAATGAGCAGTTCTTC. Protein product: CSAINLATSGGNEQFF.

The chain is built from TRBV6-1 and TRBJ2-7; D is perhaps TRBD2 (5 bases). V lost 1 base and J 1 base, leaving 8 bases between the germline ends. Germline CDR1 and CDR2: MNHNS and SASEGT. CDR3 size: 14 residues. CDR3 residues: CASSEVRESYEQYF. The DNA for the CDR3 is TGTGCCAGCAGTGAAGTTCGGGAATCCTACGAGCAGTACTTC.

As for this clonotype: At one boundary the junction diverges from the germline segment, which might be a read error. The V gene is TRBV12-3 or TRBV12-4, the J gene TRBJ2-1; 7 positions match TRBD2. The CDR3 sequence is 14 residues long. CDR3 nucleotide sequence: TGTGCCAGCAGTCCCCCGACTAGCTACAATAAGCAGTTCTTC. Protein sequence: CASSPPTSYNKQFF.

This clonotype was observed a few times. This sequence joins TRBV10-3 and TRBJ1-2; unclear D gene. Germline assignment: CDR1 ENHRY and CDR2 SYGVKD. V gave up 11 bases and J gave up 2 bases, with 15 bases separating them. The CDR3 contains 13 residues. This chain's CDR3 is CAVKMTGNYGYTF. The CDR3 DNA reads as TGTGCCGTTAAGATGACGGGGAACTATGGCTACACCTTC.

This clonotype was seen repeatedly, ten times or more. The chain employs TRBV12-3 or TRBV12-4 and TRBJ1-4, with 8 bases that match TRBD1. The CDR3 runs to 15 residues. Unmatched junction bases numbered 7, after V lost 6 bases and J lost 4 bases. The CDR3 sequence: CASSLADRVNEKLFF. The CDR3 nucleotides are TGTGCCAGCAGCTTGGCGGACAGGGTTAATGAAAAACTGTTTTTT.

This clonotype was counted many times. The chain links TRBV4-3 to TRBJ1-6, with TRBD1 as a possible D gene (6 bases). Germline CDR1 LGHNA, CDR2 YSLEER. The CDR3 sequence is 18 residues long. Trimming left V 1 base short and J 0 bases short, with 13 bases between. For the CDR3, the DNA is TGCGCCAGCAGCCAAGTCTTACAGGGACCCTCCTATAATTCACCCCTCCACTTT. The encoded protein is CASSQVLQGPSYNSPLHF.

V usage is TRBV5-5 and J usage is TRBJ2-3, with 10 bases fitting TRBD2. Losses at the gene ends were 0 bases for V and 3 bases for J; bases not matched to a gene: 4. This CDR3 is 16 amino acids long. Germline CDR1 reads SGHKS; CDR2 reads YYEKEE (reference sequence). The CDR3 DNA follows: TGTGCCAGCAGCTTGGGGACTAGCGGCCTGACAGATACGCAGTATTTT. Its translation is CASSLGTSGLTDTQYF. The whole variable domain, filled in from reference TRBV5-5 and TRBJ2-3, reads DAGVTQSPTHLIKTRGQQVTLRCSPISGHKSVSWYQQVLGQGPQFIFQYYEKEERGRGNFPDRFSARQFPNYSSELNVNALLLGDSALYLCASSLGTSGLTDTQYFGPGTRLTVL.

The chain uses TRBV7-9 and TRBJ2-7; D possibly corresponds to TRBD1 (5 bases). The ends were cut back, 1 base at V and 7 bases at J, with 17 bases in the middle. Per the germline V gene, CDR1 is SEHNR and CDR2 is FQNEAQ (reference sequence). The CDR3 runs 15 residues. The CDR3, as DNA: TGTGCCAGCAGCTTAGTAGGGGCGGCGGAGCGAGAGCAGTACTTC. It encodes CASSLVGAAEREQYF.

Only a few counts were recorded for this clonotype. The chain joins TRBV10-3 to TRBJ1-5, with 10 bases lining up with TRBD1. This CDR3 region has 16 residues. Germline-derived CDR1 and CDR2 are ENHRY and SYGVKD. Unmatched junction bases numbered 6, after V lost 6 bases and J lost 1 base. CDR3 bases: TGTGCCATCAGCGACAGGGGGCAAGGGAGCAATCAGCCCCAGCATTTT. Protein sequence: CAISDRGQGSNQPQHF.

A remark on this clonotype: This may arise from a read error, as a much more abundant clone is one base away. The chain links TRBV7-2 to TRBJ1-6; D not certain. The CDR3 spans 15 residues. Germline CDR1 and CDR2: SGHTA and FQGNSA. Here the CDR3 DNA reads TGTGCCAACAGCTTTCAGACTGACGAGAATTCACCCCTCCACTTT. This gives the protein CANSFQTDENSPLHF.

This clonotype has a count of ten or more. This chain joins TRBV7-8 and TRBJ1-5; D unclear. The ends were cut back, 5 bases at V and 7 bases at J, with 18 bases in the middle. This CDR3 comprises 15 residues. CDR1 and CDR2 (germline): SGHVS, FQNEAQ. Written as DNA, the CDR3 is TGTGCCAGCAGCCCTGACGGGAGCAAGTTCCAGCCCCAGCATTTT. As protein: CASSPDGSKFQPQHF.

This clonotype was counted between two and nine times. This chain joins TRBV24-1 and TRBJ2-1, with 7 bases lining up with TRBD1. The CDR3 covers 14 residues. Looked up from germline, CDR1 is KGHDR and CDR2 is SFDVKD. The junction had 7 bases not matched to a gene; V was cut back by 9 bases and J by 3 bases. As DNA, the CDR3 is TGTGCCACCGAGTCCGGGACAGTCTACAATGAGCAGTTCTTC. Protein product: CATESGTVYNEQFF.

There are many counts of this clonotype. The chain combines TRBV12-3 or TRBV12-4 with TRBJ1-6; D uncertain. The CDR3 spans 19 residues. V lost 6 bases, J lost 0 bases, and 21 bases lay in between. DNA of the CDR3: TGTGCCAGCAGCCCAAACCAAGAAGGGCTGAGCTCCTATAATTCACCCCTCCACTTT. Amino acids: CASSPNQEGLSSYNSPLHF.

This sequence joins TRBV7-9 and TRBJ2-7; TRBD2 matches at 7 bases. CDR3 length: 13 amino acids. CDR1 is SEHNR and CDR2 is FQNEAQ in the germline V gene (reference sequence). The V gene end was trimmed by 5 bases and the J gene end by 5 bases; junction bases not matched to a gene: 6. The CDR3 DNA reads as TGTGCCAGCAGCGGCGGGGGTCCCGACGAGCAGTACTTC. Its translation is CASSGGGPDEQYF.

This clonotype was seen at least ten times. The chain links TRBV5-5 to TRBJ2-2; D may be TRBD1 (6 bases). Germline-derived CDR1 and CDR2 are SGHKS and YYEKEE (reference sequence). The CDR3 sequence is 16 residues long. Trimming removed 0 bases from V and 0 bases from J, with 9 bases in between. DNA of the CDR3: TGTGCCAGCAGCTTGGACAGGGCCTCGAACACCGGGGAGCTGTTTTTT. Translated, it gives CASSLDRASNTGELFF.

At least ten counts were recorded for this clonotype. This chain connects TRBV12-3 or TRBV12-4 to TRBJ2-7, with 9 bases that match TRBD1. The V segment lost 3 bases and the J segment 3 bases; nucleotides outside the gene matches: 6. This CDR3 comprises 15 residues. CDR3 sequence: CASSFYGTGYYEQYF. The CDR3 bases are TGTGCCAGCAGTTTCTATGGGACAGGGTACTACGAGCAGTACTTC.

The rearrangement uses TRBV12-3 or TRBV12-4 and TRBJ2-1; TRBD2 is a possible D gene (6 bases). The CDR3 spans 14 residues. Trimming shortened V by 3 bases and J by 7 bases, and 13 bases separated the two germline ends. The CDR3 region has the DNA TGTGCCAGCAGTTTTATGGAGGGAGGTAATGAGCAGTTCTTC. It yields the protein CASSFMEGGNEQFF.

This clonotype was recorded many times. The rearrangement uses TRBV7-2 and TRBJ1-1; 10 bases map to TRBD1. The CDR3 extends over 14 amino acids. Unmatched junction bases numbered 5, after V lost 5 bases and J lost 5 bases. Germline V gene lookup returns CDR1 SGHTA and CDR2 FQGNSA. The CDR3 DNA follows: TGTGCCAGCAGCCGGGACAGGGGCTGGACTGAAGCTTTCTTT. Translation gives CASSRDRGWTEAFF.

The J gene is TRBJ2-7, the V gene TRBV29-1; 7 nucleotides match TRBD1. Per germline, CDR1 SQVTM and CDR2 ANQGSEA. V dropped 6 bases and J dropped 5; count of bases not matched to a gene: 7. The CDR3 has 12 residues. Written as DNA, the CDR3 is TGCAGCGTCCGACAGGGAGACGACGAGCAGTACTTC. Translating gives CSVRQGDDEQYF.

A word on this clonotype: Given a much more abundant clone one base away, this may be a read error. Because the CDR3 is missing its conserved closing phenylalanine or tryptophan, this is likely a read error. CDR3 amino acids: CASSRGGGVENEQFS. The CDR3 DNA is TGTGCCAGCAGCCGAGGGGGCGGTGTAGAGAATGAGCAGTTCTCC. The rearrangement links TRBV7-2 to TRBJ2-1, with 7 bases aligning to TRBD1. This CDR3 has 15 amino acids. The J segment lost 7 bases and the V segment lost 5 bases, leaving 11 bases of the junction unmatched. Germline-derived CDR1 and CDR2 are SGHTA and FQGNSA.

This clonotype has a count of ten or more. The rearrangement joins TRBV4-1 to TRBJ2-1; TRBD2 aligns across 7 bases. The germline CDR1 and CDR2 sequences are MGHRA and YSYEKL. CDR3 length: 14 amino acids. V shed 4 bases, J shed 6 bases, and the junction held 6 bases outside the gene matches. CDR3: CASSPFAGVNEQFF. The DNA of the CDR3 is TGCGCCAGCAGCCCGTTTGCGGGGGTCAATGAGCAGTTCTTC.

As DNA, the CDR3 is TGTGCCATCAGACGGGGGTCTGGAAACACCATATATTTT. Protein product: CAIRRGSGNTIYF. This chain links TRBV10-3 with TRBJ1-3; TRBD1 might be the D (5 bases). CDR1 and CDR2 (germline): ENHRY, SYGVKD. V was shortened by 6 bases and J by 1 base, with 7 bases between the two germline ends. CDR3 length: 13 amino acids.

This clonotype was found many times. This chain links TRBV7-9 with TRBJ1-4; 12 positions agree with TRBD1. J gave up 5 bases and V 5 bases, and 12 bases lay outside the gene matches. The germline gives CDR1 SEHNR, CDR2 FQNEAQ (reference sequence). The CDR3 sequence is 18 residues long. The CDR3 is CASSPPGTGGAGNEKLFF. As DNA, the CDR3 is TGTGCCAGCAGCCCCCCCGGGACAGGGGGCGCTGGGAATGAAAAACTGTTTTTT.

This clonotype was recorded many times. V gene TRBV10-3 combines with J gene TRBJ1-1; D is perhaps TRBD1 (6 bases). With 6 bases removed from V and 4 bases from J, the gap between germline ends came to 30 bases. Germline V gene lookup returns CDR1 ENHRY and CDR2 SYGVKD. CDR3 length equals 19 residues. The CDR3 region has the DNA TGTGCCATCAGAGAATCAGGGGCAGGGGTACAAGGCGGGGGCACTGAAGCTTTCTTT. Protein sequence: CAIRESGAGVQGGGTEAFF.

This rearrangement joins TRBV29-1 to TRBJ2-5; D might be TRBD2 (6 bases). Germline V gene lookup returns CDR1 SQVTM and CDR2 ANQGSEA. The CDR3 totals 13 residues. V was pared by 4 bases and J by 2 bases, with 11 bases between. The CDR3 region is CSVGASVQETQYF. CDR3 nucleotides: TGCAGCGTTGGAGCTAGCGTACAAGAGACCCAGTACTTC.

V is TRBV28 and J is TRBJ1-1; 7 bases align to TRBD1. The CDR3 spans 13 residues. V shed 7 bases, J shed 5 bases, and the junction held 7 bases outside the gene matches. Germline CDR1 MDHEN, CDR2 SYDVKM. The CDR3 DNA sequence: TGTGCCAGCATACAGGGGTCACGGACTGAAGCTTTCTTT. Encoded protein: CASIQGSRTEAFF.

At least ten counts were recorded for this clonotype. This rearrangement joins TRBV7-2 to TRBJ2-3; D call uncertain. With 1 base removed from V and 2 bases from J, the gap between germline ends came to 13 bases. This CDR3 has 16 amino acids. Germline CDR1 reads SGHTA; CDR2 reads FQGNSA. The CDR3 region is CASSLVAALSTDTQYF. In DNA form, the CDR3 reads TGTGCCAGCAGCTTAGTTGCAGCCCTTTCCACAGATACGCAGTATTTT.

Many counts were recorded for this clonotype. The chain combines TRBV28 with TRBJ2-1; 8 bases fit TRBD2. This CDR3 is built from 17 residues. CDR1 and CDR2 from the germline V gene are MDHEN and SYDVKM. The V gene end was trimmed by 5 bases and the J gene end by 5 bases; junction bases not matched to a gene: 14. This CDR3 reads CASSPQRAGGLNNEQFF. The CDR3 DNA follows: TGTGCCAGCAGTCCCCAAAGGGCGGGGGGCCTTAACAATGAGCAGTTCTTC.

In DNA, the CDR3 is TGTGCCAGCAGCTTAAACCCACGTATTGGCGAGCAGTACTTC. This translates into CASSLNPRIGEQYF. J is TRBJ2-7 and V is TRBV11-2, with D hard to call. V was cut by 2 bases and J by 6 bases, with 14 bases left in between. Germline V lookup: CDR1 SGHAT, CDR2 FQNNGV. There are 14 residues in the CDR3.